This T cell receptor beta chain originates from a study of OX40 agonist ivuxolimab in advanced cancers. Background on the study: The dose of intravenous ivuxolimab that patients received every 2 weeks ranged from 0.01 to 10 mg/kg. A mean age of around 66 years, range roughly 23 to 85, was recorded, and roughly 80% were male. General study findings and limits: The authors did not determine the antigen specificity of the expanded peripheral T cells. Average numbers of expanded clones were greater in CD8+ T cells than in CD4+.

A note on this clone: The antigen is not known.

The CDR3 contains 12 residues. Germline V gives CDR1 SGHNT, CDR2 YENEEA. The V and J ends lost 5 bases and 1 base respectively, with 4 bases between them. Here immunoSEQ multiplex PCR was the method, and the copy in TCRdb shows in-frame clones only, minus some. The repertoire holds 63,000 or so clones, roughly nine tenths seen once, with 4% to 4.5% in the top ten. The chain carries TRBV11-3 and TRBJ2-3; D is uncertain. The TCR originated in an adult with an advanced solid tumor such as melanoma, head and neck, liver or kidney cancer. The input for sequencing was CD4+ or CD8+ T cells sorted from blood, taken in a trial of the OX40 agonist ivuxolimab. CDR3 protein: CASSSGTDTQYF. The CDR3 DNA is TGTGCCAGCAGCAGCGGCACAGATACGCAGTATTTT. Combining the CDR3 with reference TRBV11-3 and TRBJ2-3 gives the whole variable domain EAGVVQSPRYKIIEKKQPVAFWCNPISGHNTLYWYLQNLGQGPELLIRYENEEAVDDSQLPKDRFSAERLKGVDSTLKIQPAELGDSAVYLCASSSGTDTQYFGPGTRLTVL.